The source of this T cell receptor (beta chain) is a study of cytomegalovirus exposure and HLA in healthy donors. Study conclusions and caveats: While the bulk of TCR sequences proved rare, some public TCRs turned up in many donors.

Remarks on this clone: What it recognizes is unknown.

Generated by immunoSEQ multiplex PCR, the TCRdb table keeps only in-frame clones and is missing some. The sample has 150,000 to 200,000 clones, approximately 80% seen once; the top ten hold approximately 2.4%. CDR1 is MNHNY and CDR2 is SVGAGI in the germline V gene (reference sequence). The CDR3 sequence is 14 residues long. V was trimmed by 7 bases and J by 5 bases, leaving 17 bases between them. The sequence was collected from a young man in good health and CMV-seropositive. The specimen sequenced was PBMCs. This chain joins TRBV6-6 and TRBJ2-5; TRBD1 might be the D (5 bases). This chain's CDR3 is CASTDVGQRETQYF. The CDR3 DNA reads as TGTGCCAGCACAGACGTGGGGCAGAGGGAGACCCAGTACTTC.